Presented here are 24 T cell receptor beta chains from one specimen sequenced in a study of shared clonotypes between healthy human individuals. Data came from immunoSEQ multiplex PCR; TCRdb stores just in-frame clones and leaves some out. The sample shows under 600,000 clones, around 76% of them seen only once. The material sequenced was PBMCs. Every receptor here comes from a woman between 40 and 55 years old in good health. Some clones in this sample may be carry-over from other donors' samples.

This chain connects TRBV5-5 to TRBJ2-5, with D possibly TRBD1 on 6 matching bases. V dropped 4 bases and J dropped 1 base, with 17 bases sitting between them. Germline CDR1 SGHKS, CDR2 YYEKEE (reference sequence). CDR3 length equals 16 residues. DNA of the CDR3: TGTGCCAGCAGCCAAAGAGGGGGTATCTTCCAAGAGACCCAGTACTTC. This sequence encodes CASSQRGGIFQETQYF.

On this clone itself: A single base separates this from a much larger clone, so it may be a read error. The rearrangement joins TRBV30 to TRBJ2-7; a possible D gene is TRBD2 (6 bases). The germline V gene encodes CDR1 GTSNPN and CDR2 SVGIG (reference sequence). V was cut by 0 bases and J by 5 bases, with 17 bases left in between. The CDR3 runs 15 residues. The CDR3 spells CAWSVISRRAHEQYF. CDR3 in DNA: TGTGCCTGGAGTGTAATCAGCAGGAGGGCCCACGAGCAGTACTTC.

J is TRBJ2-4 and V is TRBV10-3; D remains unclear. CDR1 and CDR2 from the germline V gene are ENHRY and SYGVKD. V was clipped by 0 bases and J by 0 bases, with 12 bases between them. The CDR3 has 17 residues. DNA for the CDR3: TGTGCCATCAGTGAGTCGGGCAACACCCTAGCCAAAAACATTCAGTACTTC. This codes for CAISESGNTLAKNIQYF.

The CDR3 DNA reads TGTGCCAGCAGCCAAGAGGGGAGCGGGAGTGGCGATACGCAGTATTTT. Protein product: CASSQEGSGSGDTQYF. The chain is built from TRBV4-2 and TRBJ2-3, with 8 bases matching TRBD2. CDR3 length: 16 residues. Germline loops: CDR1 LGHNA, CDR2 YNFKEQ. J gave up 6 bases and V 0 bases, and 8 bases lay outside the gene matches.

The chain recombines TRBV27 with TRBJ1-1; no firm D call. The CDR3 totals 14 residues. V was trimmed by 4 bases and J by 11 bases, leaving 20 bases between them. CDR1 and CDR2 from the germline V gene are MNHEY and SMNVEV (reference sequence). The CDR3 DNA reads TGTGCCAGCAGTTCTCAGAGATGGAGAAGAAGGGCTTTCTTT. This codes for CASSSQRWRRRAFF.

This clone was counted once. V and J are TRBV2 and TRBJ2-5, with TRBD2 matching 9 bases. The germline gives CDR1 SNHLY, CDR2 FYNNEI. The CDR3 is 14 amino acids. V was pared by 8 bases and J by 0 bases, with 4 bases of the junction left unmatched. The CDR3 sequence: CASVAGGYQETQYF. CDR3 nucleotides: TGTGCCAGCGTTGCGGGAGGGTACCAAGAGACCCAGTACTTC.

The V and J genes are TRBV5-1 and TRBJ1-1; D not certain. The CDR3 has 16 amino acids. V lost 1 base to trimming and J lost 1 base, with 14 bases between them. Germline values: CDR1 SGHRS, CDR2 YFSETQ. CDR3 protein: CASSLPPSEGNTEAFF. CDR3 nucleotides: TGCGCCAGCAGCTTGCCTCCAAGCGAGGGGAACACTGAAGCTTTCTTT.

V usage is TRBV18 and J usage is TRBJ2-5; D is perhaps TRBD1 or TRBD2 (5 bases each). The V gene's germline CDR1 is KGHSH and CDR2 LQKENI. The V gene lost 3 bases and the J gene lost 5 bases, with 16 bases spanning the gap. The CDR3 is made up of 15 amino acids. In DNA, the CDR3 is TGTGCCAGCTCACCGTTGCCAGGGCGGGTGGAGACCCAGTACTTC. Residues: CASSPLPGRVETQYF.

This clone was counted a few times. J is TRBJ2-3 and V is TRBV15; 8 bases line up with TRBD1. The J segment lost 1 base and the V segment lost 3 bases, leaving 18 bases of the junction unmatched. Per germline, CDR1 LNHNV and CDR2 YYDKDF (reference sequence). The CDR3 is 20 amino acids. The CDR3 DNA reads as TGTGCCACCAGCAGTCCCGAGCTAGCGAATGACAGGGGCCGCACAGATACGCAGTATTTT. Protein: CATSSPELANDRGRTDTQYF.

This clone was counted a single time. The CDR3: CASSPPGRVSEQYF. The CDR3 nucleotides are TGTGCCAGCTCACCACCGGGCAGGGTTAGCGAGCAGTACTTC. V is TRBV18 and J is TRBJ2-7, with D tentatively TRBD1 (5 bases). Germline V gene lookup returns CDR1 KGHSH and CDR2 LQKENI. Trimming took 0 bases from V and 6 from J, leaving 12 bases between them. There are 14 residues in the CDR3. Full variable domain (outside the CDR3, taken from reference TRBV18 and TRBJ2-7): NAGVMQNPRHLVRRRGQEARLRCSPMKGHSHVYWYRQLPEEGLKFMVYLQKENIIDESGMPKERFSAEFPKEGPSILRIQQVVRGDSAAYFCASSPPGRVSEQYFGPGTRLTVT.

This chain uses TRBV30 with TRBJ2-3; tentative D call: TRBD1 (5 bases). Germline CDR1 and CDR2: GTSNPN and SVGIG (reference sequence). Trimming removed 0 bases at V and 5 bases at J, with 15 bases between. The length of the CDR3 is 15 residues. CDR3 sequence (DNA): TGTGCCTGGAGTGTACGGGCGGACCAGGGAGATACGCAGTATTTT. Translating gives CAWSVRADQGDTQYF.

The chain links TRBV28 to TRBJ1-3, with D possibly TRBD1 on 5 matching bases. Germline lookup yields CDR1 MDHEN and CDR2 SYDVKM. The length of the CDR3 is 14 residues. V gave up 2 bases and J gave up 4 bases, with 9 bases separating them. CDR3 protein: CASSLGARGNTIYF. Written as DNA, the CDR3 is TGTGCCAGCAGTTTAGGGGCAAGGGGAAACACCATATATTTT.

The chain couples TRBV28 to TRBJ2-1; 12 bases are a match to TRBD2. The CDR3 spans 18 residues. V lost 2 bases to trimming and J lost 6 bases; unmatched junction nucleotides: 11. Germline lookup yields CDR1 MDHEN and CDR2 SYDVKM. CDR3: CASSLAPRLAGVGNEQFF. The CDR3 nucleotides are TGTGCCAGCAGTTTAGCCCCTAGACTAGCGGGAGTTGGCAATGAGCAGTTCTTC.

A word on this clone: The sample contains more than one DNA sequence encoding this CDR3. The V gene is TRBV5-4, the J gene TRBJ2-5; D gene unclear. V shed 4 bases and J shed 4 bases, with 5 bases lying between them. CDR3 size: 11 residues. Germline V gene sequence: CDR1 SGHNT, CDR2 YYREEE (reference sequence). The CDR3: CASSRGETQYF. The CDR3 nucleotides read TGTGCCAGCAGCCGCGGAGAGACCCAGTACTTC.

The J gene is TRBJ2-2, the V gene TRBV7-9, with TRBD2 as a possible D gene (5 bases). Germline V CDR1 and CDR2: SEHNR, FQNEAQ (reference sequence). The germline V and J ends were trimmed by 2 bases and 6 bases, with 7 bases remaining between them. CDR3 length: 13 amino acids. CDR3 coding DNA: TGTGCCAGCAGCTTATCGAGGGCCGGGGAGCTGTTTTTT. Its translation: CASSLSRAGELFF.

The chain recombines TRBV6-1 with TRBJ2-7; D unclear. CDR1 and CDR2 (germline): MNHNS, SASEGT. V was shortened by 11 bases and J by 4 bases, with 15 bases between the two germline ends. The CDR3 length is 12 residues. In DNA form, the CDR3 reads TGTGCCGTACGTCGGAGCGTGTACGAGCAGTACTTC. Its protein is CAVRRSVYEQYF.

The V gene is TRBV10-3, the J gene TRBJ2-2, with D possibly TRBD2 on 6 matching bases. This CDR3 has 15 amino acids. Trimming stripped 4 bases from V and 0 bases from J, with 9 bases between. The germline gives CDR1 ENHRY, CDR2 SYGVKD. The CDR3 sequence is CAISGRVPNTGELFF. The CDR3 coding sequence is TGTGCCATCAGTGGGAGGGTTCCGAACACCGGGGAGCTGTTTTTT.

In this sample, this clone turned up once. The gene calls are TRBV6-5 and TRBJ1-6; D ambiguous. The germline V and J ends were trimmed by 0 bases and 9 bases, with 6 bases remaining between them. CDR1 is MNHEY and CDR2 is SVGAGI in the germline V gene. The length of the CDR3 is 13 residues. CDR3 sequence: CASSYSGSSPLHF. As DNA, the CDR3 is TGTGCCAGCAGTTACTCAGGGAGTTCACCCCTCCACTTT.

In its sample, this clone was seen once. V and J are TRBV29-1 and TRBJ2-7, with D perhaps matching TRBD1 (5 bases). The germline V and J ends were trimmed by 4 bases and 0 bases, with 7 bases remaining between them. The CDR3 runs to 12 residues. Germline CDR1 SQVTM, CDR2 ANQGSEA. The CDR3 nucleotides are TGCAGCGTTGGGCAGGGCTCCTACGAGCAGTACTTC. Its protein product is CSVGQGSYEQYF.

The V and J genes are TRBV7-8 and TRBJ2-2; D perhaps matches TRBD1 (5 bases). Trimming cost V 2 bases and J 5 bases, with 12 bases left between them. The length of the CDR3 is 15 residues. The germline CDR1 and CDR2 sequences are SGHVS and FQNEAQ. The CDR3 reads CASSLRGGMTGELFF. The DNA for the CDR3 is TGTGCCAGCAGCTTAAGGGGTGGGATGACCGGGGAGCTGTTTTTT.

The rearrangement links TRBV5-1 to TRBJ1-1; the D gene is possibly TRBD1 (6 bases). V lost 5 bases, J lost 1 base, and 12 bases lay in between. The CDR3 is made up of 14 amino acids. Germline lookup yields CDR1 SGHRS and CDR2 YFSETQ. The DNA for the CDR3 is TGCGCCAGCAGACCCCAGGGACAGAACACTGAAGCTTTCTTT. It encodes CASRPQGQNTEAFF.

The chain is built from TRBV10-3 and TRBJ2-2; D is undetermined. The CDR3 has 13 residues. V was pared by 7 bases and J by 2 bases, with 8 bases between. Germline CDR1 is ENHRY and CDR2 is SYGVKD. In DNA, the CDR3 is TGTGCCATCAAGGAGACCAACACCGGGGAGCTGTTTTTT. This gives the protein CAIKETNTGELFF.

This clone was observed many times. The genes are TRBV7-9 and TRBJ1-1, with 8 nucleotides matching TRBD1. With 0 bases clipped from V and 9 bases from J, the junction kept 3 bases outside the gene matches. The V gene's germline CDR1 is SEHNR and CDR2 FQNEAQ (reference sequence). CDR3 length equals 13 residues. CDR3 sequence reads: CASSLAGQDQAFF. As DNA, the CDR3 is TGTGCCAGCAGCTTAGCGGGACAGGACCAAGCTTTCTTT. The variable domain in full, completed from reference TRBV7-9 and TRBJ1-1, reads DTGVSQNPRHKITKRGQNVTFRCDPISEHNRLYWYRQTLGQGPEFLTYFQNEAQLEKSRLLSDRFSAERPKGSFSTLEIQRTEQGDSAMYLCASSLAGQDQAFFGQGTRLTVV.

Ten or more counts support this clone. The sample contains more than one DNA sequence encoding this CDR3. The DNA of the CDR3 is TGCAGCGTTGAAAGGGATGGGGGCACTGAAGCTTTCTTT. Translated, it gives CSVERDGGTEAFF. The chain recombines TRBV29-1 with TRBJ1-1; possible D gene TRBD1, 5 bases. CDR1 is SQVTM and CDR2 is ANQGSEA in the germline V gene. The CDR3 is made up of 13 amino acids. Trimming cost V 2 bases and J 4 bases, with 11 bases left between them.